The subject of this entry is one T cell receptor (beta chain). No cognate antigen has been identified for it. A much larger clone is a single base away; this may be a read error. The data belong to a study of blood T cells in healthy people across ages (dated by TCRdb to 2014 to 2015). With respect to the entire study: In model experiments, roughly one uniquely barcoded TCR beta cDNA molecule per two T cells was captured by template switching. The study measured age-related changes in TCR beta repertoire diversity using deep sequencing normalized with unique cDNA molecular identifiers. Donors were grouped into four age groups: young (average roughly 15 years), middle-aged (over 35), aged (around 66) and long-lived (approximately 75). To avoid experimental bias, donors of different ages were spread randomly across the sequencing lanes. For two donors (one aged 18 to 29 and one aged 80 or older), the study analyzed two additional independent replicas of 1 million unique cDNA reads from the same blood draw. Overall results and qualifications from the work: Compared with the aged group, the long-lived group had more naive CD4+ T cells, fewer expanded clones and increased TCR diversity, a pattern suggesting age selection. Observed TCR beta diversity per million T cells fell roughly linearly with age, and a significant reduction was already apparent by age about 38. Conclusive comparison of naive and antigen-experienced compartments was prevented by the profiling of bulk unsorted PBMCs. Estimates of total diversity based on one million sequenced T cells were considered lower bounds and underestimates. There was a strong correlation between observed TCR beta diversity and the percentage of naive T cells measured by flow cytometry. Because the CMV infection status of the donors was unknown, age-related changes in expanded clonotypes may potentially have been confounded.

The method behind the library was 5' RACE. The sequencer was an Illumina HiSeq 2500. A second PCR of about 7 to 12 cycles was run with a J-beta primer mix and a sample-barcoded 5' primer. A template-switch 5' adaptor carrying 12 random nucleotides introduced a unique molecular identifier onto each TCR beta cDNA molecule. At least 2.5 million CDR3-containing paired-end reads were obtained from each sample. First-strand cDNA synthesis was performed from all RNA using the Mint cDNA synthesis kit, with priming by a TRBC-specific oligonucleotide. Following uracil-DNA glycosylase treatment, all cDNA underwent a first 18-cycle PCR with the universal primers M1SS and BC2_uni_R. On the study's bioinformatics: Each sample was normalized by randomly selecting 1 million high-quality reads, each carrying a distinct molecular identifier. Instead of being binned into consensus sequences, reads with shared molecular identifiers were discarded. MiTCR, with a Q25 quality threshold and the strictest error-elimination algorithm, was used for CDR3 identification, clonotype clustering and error correction. A nonparametric unseen species model using Euler transformation provided a lower-bound estimate of total TCR beta diversity. Using fastp at Q25 and MiXCR, TCRdb reprocessed the public reads and kept productive beta chains. Every CDR3 protein is listed once, alongside the most common genes and DNA of its rows. TCRdb's processing, not the authors' own work, is the source of the V and J calls. In this sample the table shows hundreds of thousands of distinct CDR3 sequences, 25% to 35% of which occur a single time. 15% to 18% of the sample comes from the top ten.

Measured from the cysteine to the phenylalanine, the CDR3 is 13 residues long. The CDR3 DNA has 39 bases and is translated from base 1. Sequences DFQATT (CDR1) and SNEGSKA (CDR2) are obtained from the germline V gene (reference sequence). Donors were a few dozen systemically healthy Caucasian individuals from Russia aged roughly 6 to 95 years. About 10 milliliters of peripheral blood were collected from each donor into EDTA-treated Vacutainer tubes. Ficoll-Paque density-gradient centrifugation was used to isolate PBMCs, with at least 6.5 million per sample. Trizol reagent was used to extract total RNA from PBMCs, with at least 6 micrograms per sample. The percentages of naive CD45RAhigh/CD27high T cells were determined by flow cytometry on a PBMC aliquot from every donor.

This chain joins TRBV20-1 to TRBJ2-1, and TRBD1 may be the D gene, going by 5 matching bases. TRBJ2-7 explains the end of the DNA better; the J call may be wrong. The receptor was derived from an elderly woman in good health. The sequenced sample consisted of blood. The CDR3 region reads CSAPGYTYNEQYF. The DNA is TGCAGTGCCCCAGGGTACACCTACAATGAGCAGTACTTC.